Below are 2 T cell receptor beta chains sequenced from a single sample in a study of neoadjuvant nivolumab and ipilimumab in lung cancer (dated by TCRdb to 2019 to 2021). The sample's time point label, decoded: at surgical resection after neoadjuvant nivolumab +/- ipilimumab. The library was prepared using the immunoSEQ multiplex PCR assay. Not all clones reach the TCRdb copy of this immuneACCESS table, which keeps in-frame sequences only. Checked studies attribute under half of the gap to unresolved V genes and leave the rest unexplained. Here the sample has 15,000 to 20,000 clones; roughly four fifths occur a single time. The ten largest clones capture 8% of the sample. The sample in question was tumor tissue, obtained after neoadjuvant nivolumab, alone or with ipilimumab, at or shortly before surgery. These receptors originate from an adult with non-small cell lung cancer.

V and J are TRBV18 and TRBJ2-7, with TRBD1 identical over 7 bases. J gave up 2 bases and V 6 bases, and 7 bases lay outside the gene matches. Germline lookup yields CDR1 KGHSH and CDR2 LQKENI. This CDR3 has 14 amino acids. The CDR3 DNA follows: TGTGCCAGCTCTCAGGGAACAGGGGCCTACGAGCAGTACTTC. Translation gives CASSQGTGAYEQYF.

V gene TRBV19 combines with J gene TRBJ2-2; possibly TRBD1 or TRBD2 for D (5 bases each). V was cut by 2 bases and J by 0 bases, with 13 bases left in between. This CDR3 contains 17 residues. The germline gives CDR1 LNHDA, CDR2 SQIVND (reference sequence). CDR3 coding DNA: TGTGCCAGTAGTATAAATCGGGGCCGTGCGAACACCGGGGAGCTGTTTTTT. Translation gives CASSINRGRANTGELFF.